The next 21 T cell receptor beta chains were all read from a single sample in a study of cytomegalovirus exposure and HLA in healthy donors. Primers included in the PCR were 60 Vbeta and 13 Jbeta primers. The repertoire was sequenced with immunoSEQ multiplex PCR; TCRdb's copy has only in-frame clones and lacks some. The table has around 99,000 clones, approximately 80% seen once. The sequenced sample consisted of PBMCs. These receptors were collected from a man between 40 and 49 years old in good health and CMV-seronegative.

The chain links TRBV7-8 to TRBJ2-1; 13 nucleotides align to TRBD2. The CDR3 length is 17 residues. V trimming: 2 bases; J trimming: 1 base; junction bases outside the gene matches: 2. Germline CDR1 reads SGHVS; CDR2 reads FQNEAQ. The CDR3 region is CASSLTTSGRSYNEQFF. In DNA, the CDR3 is TGTGCCAGCAGCTTAACGACTAGCGGGAGGTCCTACAATGAGCAGTTCTTC.

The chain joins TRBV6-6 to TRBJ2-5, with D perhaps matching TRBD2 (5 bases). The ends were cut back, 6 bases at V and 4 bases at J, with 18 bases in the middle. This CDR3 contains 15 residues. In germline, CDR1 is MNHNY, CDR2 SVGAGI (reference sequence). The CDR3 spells CASSRTDLSGETQYF. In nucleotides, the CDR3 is TGTGCCAGCAGCAGGACTGACTTGAGTGGAGAGACCCAGTACTTC.

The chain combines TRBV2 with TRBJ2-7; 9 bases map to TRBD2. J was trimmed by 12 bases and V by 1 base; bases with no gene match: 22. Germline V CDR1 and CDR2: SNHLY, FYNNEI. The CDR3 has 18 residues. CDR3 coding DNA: TGTGCCAGCAGTGAAGTGGGGACTAGCTCCTTCCCTACCCTACGAGCGTACTTC. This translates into CASSEVGTSSFPTLRAYF.

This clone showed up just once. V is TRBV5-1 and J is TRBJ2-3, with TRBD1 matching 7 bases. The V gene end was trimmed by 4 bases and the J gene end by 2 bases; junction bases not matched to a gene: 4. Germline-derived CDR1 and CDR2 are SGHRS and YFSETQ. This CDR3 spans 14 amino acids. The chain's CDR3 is CASSGGQFTDTQYF. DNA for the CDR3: TGCGCCAGCAGCGGGGGACAGTTCACAGATACGCAGTATTTT.

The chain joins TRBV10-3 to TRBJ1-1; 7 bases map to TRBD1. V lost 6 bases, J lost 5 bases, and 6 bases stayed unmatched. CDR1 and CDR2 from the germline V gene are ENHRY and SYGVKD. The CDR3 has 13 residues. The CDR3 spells CAIRRQGGTEAFF. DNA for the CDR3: TGTGCCATCAGGAGACAGGGTGGGACTGAAGCTTTCTTT.

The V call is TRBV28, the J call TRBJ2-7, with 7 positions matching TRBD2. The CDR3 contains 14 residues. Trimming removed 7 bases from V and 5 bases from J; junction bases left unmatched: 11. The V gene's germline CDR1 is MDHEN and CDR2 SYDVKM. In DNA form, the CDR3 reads TGTGCCAGCATGCCGAACGGGAGGCCCGACGAGCAGTACTTC. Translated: CASMPNGRPDEQYF.

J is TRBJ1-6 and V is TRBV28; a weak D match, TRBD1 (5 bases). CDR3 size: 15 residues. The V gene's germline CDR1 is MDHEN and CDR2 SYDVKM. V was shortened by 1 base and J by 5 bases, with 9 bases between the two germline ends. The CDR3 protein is CASSLFRGDNSPLHF. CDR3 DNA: TGTGCCAGCAGTTTATTTCGGGGGGATAATTCACCCCTCCACTTT.

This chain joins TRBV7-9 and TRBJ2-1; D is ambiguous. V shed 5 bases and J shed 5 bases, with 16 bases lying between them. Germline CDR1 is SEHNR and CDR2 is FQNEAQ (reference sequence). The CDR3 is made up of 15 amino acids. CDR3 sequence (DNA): TGTGCCAGCAGCCTCAGTCCCCCCGCGGACAATGAGCAGTTCTTC. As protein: CASSLSPPADNEQFF.

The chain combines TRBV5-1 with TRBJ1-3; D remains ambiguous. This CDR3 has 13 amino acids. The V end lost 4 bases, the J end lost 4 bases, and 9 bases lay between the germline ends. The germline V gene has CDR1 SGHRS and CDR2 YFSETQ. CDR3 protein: CASSPLVGNTIYF. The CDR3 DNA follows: TGCGCCAGCAGCCCGTTAGTAGGAAACACCATATATTTT.

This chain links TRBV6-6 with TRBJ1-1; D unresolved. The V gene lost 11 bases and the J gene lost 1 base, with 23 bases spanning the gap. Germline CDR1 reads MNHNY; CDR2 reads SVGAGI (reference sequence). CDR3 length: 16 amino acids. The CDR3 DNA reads TGTGCCCCTACAGCGGCCGGTCACGGAGAGAACACTGAAGCTTTCTTT. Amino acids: CAPTAAGHGENTEAFF.

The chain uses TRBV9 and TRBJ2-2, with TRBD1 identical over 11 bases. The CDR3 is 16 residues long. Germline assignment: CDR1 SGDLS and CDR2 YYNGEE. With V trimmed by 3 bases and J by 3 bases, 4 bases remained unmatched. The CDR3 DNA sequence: TGTGCCAGCAGCGCCGGGACAGGGGGTGACACCGGGGAGCTGTTTTTT. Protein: CASSAGTGGDTGELFF.

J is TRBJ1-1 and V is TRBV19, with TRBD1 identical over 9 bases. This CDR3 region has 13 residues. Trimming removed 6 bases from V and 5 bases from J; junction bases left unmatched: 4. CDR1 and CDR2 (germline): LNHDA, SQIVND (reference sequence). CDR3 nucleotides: TGTGCCAGTAGCGAGACAGGGGGGACTGAAGCTTTCTTT. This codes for CASSETGGTEAFF.

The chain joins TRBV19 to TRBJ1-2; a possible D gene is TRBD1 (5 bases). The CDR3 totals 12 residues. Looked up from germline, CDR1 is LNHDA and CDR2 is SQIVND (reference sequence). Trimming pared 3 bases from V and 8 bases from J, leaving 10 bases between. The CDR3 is CASSIGQGGYTF. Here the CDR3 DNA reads TGTGCCAGTAGTATCGGGCAGGGAGGCTACACCTTC. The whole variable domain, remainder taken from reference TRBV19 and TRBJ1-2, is DGGITQSPKYLFRKEGQNVTLSCEQNLNHDAMYWYRQDPGQGLRLIYYSQIVNDFQKGDIAEGYSVSREKKESFPLTVTSAQKNPTAFYLCASSIGQGGYTFGSGTRLTVV.

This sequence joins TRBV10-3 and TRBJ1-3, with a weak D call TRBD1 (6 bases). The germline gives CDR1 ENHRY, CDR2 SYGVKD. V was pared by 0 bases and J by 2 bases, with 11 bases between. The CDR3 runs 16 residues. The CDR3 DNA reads TGTGCCATCAGTGAGTCGGGGGACACCGCTGGAAACACCATATATTTT. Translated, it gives CAISESGDTAGNTIYF.

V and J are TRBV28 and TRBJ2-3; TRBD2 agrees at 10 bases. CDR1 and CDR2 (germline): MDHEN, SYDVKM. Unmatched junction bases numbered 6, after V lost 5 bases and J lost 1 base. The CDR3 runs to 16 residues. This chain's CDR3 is CASSPAGGPGTDTQYF. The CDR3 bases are TGTGCCAGCAGTCCAGCGGGAGGGCCAGGCACAGATACGCAGTATTTT.

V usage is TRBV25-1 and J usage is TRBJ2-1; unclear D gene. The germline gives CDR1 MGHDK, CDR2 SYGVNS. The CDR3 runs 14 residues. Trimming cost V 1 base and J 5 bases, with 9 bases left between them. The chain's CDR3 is CASSELYSHNEQFF. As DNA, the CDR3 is TGTGCCAGCAGTGAATTGTACAGTCACAATGAGCAGTTCTTC.

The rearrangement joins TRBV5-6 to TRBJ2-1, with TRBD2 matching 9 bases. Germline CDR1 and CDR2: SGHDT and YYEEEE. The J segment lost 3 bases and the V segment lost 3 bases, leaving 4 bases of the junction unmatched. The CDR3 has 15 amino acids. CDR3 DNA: TGTGCCAGCAGCTCACCGACTAGCGGCTACAATGAGCAGTTCTTC. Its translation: CASSSPTSGYNEQFF.

CDR3 residues: CASSLAGIPTMAGTQYF. The CDR3 nucleotides read TGTGCCAGCAGCTTGGCCGGTATCCCAACCATGGCGGGTACGCAGTATTTT. This sequence joins TRBV5-8 and TRBJ2-3; possible D gene TRBD2, 5 bases. The V and J ends lost 0 bases and 8 bases respectively, with 22 bases between them. Looked up from germline, CDR1 is SGHTS and CDR2 is YDEGEE. The CDR3 extends over 17 amino acids.

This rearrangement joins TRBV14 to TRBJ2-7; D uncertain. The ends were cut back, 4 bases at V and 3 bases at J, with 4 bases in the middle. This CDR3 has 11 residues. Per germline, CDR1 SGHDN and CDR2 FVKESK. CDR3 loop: CASSRGYEQYF. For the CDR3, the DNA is TGTGCCAGCAGCCGAGGCTACGAGCAGTACTTC.

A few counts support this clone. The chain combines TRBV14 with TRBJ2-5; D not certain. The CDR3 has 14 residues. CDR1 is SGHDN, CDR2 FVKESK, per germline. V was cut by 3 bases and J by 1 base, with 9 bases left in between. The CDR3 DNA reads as TGTGCCAGCAGCCAGCGGCCTTCCCAAGAGACCCAGTACTTC. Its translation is CASSQRPSQETQYF.

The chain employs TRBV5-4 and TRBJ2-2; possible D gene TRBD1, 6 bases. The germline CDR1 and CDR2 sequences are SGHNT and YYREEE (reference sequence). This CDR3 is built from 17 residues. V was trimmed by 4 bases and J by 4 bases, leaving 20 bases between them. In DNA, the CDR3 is TGTGCCAGCAGCCCTCCTGGGTTGGGACAAGTCACCGGGGAGCTGTTTTTT. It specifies CASSPPGLGQVTGELFF.